The source of this T cell receptor (beta chain) is a study of blood T cell repertoires in COVID-19. Germline loops: CDR1 LGHNA, CDR2 YSLEER. This CDR3 has 14 residues. J was trimmed by 5 bases and V by 4 bases; bases with no gene match: 5. Using immunoSEQ multiplex PCR, the repertoire was profiled, and TCRdb retains in-frame clones only, with some absent. The sample lists about 140,000 clones; approximately 87% were seen once. The table lists this clone with a count of one. The chain uses TRBV4-3 and TRBJ1-1; 9 bases agree with TRBD1. Sequencing input: peripheral blood. The receptor was isolated from a woman aged 40-49 years with acute or convalescent COVID-19. The DNA for the CDR3 is TGCGCCAGCAGCCCGACAGGGGGGGGGACTGAAGCTTTCTTT. Protein sequence: CASSPTGGGTEAFF.